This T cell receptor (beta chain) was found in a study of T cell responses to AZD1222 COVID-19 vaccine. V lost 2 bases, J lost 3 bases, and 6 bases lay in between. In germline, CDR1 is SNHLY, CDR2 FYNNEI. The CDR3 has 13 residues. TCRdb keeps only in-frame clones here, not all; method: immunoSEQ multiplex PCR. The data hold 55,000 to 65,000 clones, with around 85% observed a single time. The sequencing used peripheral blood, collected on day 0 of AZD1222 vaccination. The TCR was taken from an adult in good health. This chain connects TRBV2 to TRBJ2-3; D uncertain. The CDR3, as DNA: TGTGCCAGCAGTGAACCATGGACAGATACGCAGTATTTT. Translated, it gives CASSEPWTDTQYF.